Listed below are T cell receptor beta chains from one sample, sequenced in a study of shared clonotypes between healthy human individuals. TCRdb's table, derived via immunoSEQ multiplex PCR, lists solely in-frame clones and lacks some. The sample carries some 680,000 clones, around 73% recorded once. The sequenced sample was memory CD4+ T cells sorted from blood. These receptors were taken from a woman in her twenties or thirties in good health. Both conserved end residues are part of each CDR3. D genes are given only for firm matches. Clone size is shown for a subset of rows, as once, few, many or a class of expanded clone.

v_gene,abundance,d_gene,j_gene,CDR3nt,CDR3aa
TRBV7-9,.,TRBD1,TRBJ1-1,TGTGCCAGCAGCGAGGATCCGGGACAGGTGAACACTGAAGCTTTCTTT,CASSEDPGQVNTEAFF
TRBV20-1,many,TRBD2,TRBJ2-7,TGCAGTGCTGGACTAGTCTACGAGCAGTACTTC,CSAGLVYEQYF
TRBV2,.,TRBD2,TRBJ2-1,TGTGCCAGTCGGCTTCACCATCAGCGGGAGGTCCACAATGAGCAGTTCTTC,CASRLHHQREVHNEQFF
TRBV2,few,.,TRBJ1-1,TGTGCCAGCCTCGCGCAGGGGAACACTGAAGCTTTCTTT,CASLAQGNTEAFF
TRBV19,.,TRBD2,TRBJ2-7,TGTGCCAGTAGGACTAGCGGAGCTACCTACGAGCAGTACTTC,CASRTSGATYEQYF
TRBV28,.,.,TRBJ2-7,TGTGCCAGCAGTTTAATTATGTACGAGCAGTACTTC,CASSLIMYEQYF
TRBV19,.,.,TRBJ1-3,TGTGCCAGTAGTATAATGTCCGCTGGAAACACCATATATTTT,CASSIMSAGNTIYF
TRBV2,.,TRBD2,TRBJ2-7,TGTGCCAGCAGTGTAAGCCTAGCGGGAGCTCTTGAGCAGTACTTC,CASSVSLAGALEQYF
TRBV28,.,TRBD1,TRBJ2-7,TGTGCCAGCAGTTTCGGGACAGGGCTCGGCTACGAGCAGTACTTC,CASSFGTGLGYEQYF
TRBV6-1,.,.,TRBJ1-6,TGTGCCAGCAGTGAGGCAGGGCCACCCCTCCACTTT,CASSEAGPPLHF